The clone carrying this T cell receptor (beta chain) came up a few times. This sample stems from a study of blood T cell repertoires in COVID-19. Background on the study: Sources were T cells, B-cell-depleted T cells, or PBMCs; the material itself was cDNA or gDNA.

This CDR3 region has 13 residues. Germline-derived CDR1 and CDR2 are MNHEY and SMNVEV (reference sequence). Trimming shortened V by 6 bases and J by 4 bases, and 7 bases separated the two germline ends. Method: immunoSEQ multiplex PCR; TCRdb's copy keeps in-frame clones and lacks some. The sample lists 20,000 to 25,000 clones, 70% to 90% seen once, with 5.5% to 6.5% in the top ten. The sample was peripheral blood. V is TRBV27 and J is TRBJ1-6; D is perhaps TRBD1 (6 bases). The sequence was obtained from a human donor in a cohort sampled during active COVID-19. In DNA, the CDR3 is TGTGCCAGCAGACAGGGTTATAATTCACCCCTCCACTTT. Amino acid sequence: CASRQGYNSPLHF.